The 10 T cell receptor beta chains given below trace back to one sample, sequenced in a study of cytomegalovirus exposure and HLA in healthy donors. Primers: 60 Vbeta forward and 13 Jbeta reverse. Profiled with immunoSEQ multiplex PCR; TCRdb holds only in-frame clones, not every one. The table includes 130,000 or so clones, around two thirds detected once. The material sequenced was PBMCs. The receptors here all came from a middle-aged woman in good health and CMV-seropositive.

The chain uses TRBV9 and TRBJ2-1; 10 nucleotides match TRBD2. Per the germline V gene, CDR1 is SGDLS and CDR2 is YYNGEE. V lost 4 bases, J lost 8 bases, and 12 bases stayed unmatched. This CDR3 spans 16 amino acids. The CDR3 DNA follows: TGTGCCAGCAGCCCAAACCAGCGGGGGGGAATCGATGAGCAGTTCTTC. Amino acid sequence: CASSPNQRGGIDEQFF.

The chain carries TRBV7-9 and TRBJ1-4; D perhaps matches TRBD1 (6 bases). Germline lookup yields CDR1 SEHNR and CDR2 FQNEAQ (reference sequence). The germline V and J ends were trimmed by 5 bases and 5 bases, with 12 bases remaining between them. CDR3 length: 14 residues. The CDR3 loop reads CASSPSQGNEKLFF. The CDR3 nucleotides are TGTGCCAGCAGCCCCTCTCAGGGGAATGAAAAACTGTTTTTT. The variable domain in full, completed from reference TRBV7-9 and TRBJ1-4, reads DTGVSQNPRHKITKRGQNVTFRCDPISEHNRLYWYRQTLGQGPEFLTYFQNEAQLEKSRLLSDRFSAERPKGSFSTLEIQRTEQGDSAMYLCASSPSQGNEKLFFGSGTQLSVL.

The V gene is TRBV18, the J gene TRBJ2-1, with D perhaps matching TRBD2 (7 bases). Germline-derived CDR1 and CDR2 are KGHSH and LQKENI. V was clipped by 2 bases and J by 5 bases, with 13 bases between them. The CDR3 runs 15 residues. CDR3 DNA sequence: TGTGCCAGCTCACCAACGGGGGGCATTAACAATGAGCAGTTCTTC. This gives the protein CASSPTGGINNEQFF.

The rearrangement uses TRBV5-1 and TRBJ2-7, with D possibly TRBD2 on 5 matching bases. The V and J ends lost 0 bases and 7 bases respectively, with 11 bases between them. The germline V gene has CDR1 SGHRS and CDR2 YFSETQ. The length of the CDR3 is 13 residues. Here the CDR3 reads CASSLEQPGEQYF. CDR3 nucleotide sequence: TGCGCCAGCAGCTTGGAACAACCGGGAGAGCAGTACTTC.

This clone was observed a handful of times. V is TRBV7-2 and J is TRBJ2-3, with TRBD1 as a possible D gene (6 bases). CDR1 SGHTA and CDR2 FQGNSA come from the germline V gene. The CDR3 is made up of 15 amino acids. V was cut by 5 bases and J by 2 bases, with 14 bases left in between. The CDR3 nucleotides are TGTGCCAGCAGCCCACAGGGATTCTCCACAGATACGCAGTATTTT. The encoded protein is CASSPQGFSTDTQYF.

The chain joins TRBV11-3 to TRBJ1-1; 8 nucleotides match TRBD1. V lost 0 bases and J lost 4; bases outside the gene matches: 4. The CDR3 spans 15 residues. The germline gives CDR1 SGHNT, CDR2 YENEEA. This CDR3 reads CASSLDGTGGTEAFF. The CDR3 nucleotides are TGTGCCAGCAGCTTAGATGGAACAGGGGGCACTGAAGCTTTCTTT.

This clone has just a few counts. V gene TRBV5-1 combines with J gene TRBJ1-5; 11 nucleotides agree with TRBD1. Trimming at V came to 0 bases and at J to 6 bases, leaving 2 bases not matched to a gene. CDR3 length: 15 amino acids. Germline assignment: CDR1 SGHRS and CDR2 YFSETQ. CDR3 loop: CASSLEGTGGQPQHF. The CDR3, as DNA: TGCGCCAGCAGCTTGGAGGGGACAGGGGGTCAGCCCCAGCATTTT.

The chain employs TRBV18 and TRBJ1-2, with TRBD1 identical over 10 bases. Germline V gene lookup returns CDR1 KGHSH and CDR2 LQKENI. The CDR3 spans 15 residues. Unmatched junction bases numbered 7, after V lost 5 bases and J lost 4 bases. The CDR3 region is CASSKTGGGPYGYTF. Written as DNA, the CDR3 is TGTGCCAGCTCAAAGACAGGGGGCGGACCCTATGGCTACACCTTC.

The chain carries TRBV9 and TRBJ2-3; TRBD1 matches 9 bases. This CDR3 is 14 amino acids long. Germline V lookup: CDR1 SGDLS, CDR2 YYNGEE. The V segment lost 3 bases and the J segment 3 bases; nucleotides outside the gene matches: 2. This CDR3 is CASSDGQGTDTQYF. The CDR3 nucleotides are TGTGCCAGCAGCGACGGACAGGGGACAGATACGCAGTATTTT.

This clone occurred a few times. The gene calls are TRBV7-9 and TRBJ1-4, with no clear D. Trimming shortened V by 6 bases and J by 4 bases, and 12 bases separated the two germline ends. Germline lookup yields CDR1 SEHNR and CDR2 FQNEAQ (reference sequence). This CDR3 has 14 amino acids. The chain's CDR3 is CASSTPGFNEKLFF. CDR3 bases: TGTGCCAGCAGTACACCGGGGTTTAATGAAAAACTGTTTTTT. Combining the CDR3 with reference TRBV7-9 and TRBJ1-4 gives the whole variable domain DTGVSQNPRHKITKRGQNVTFRCDPISEHNRLYWYRQTLGQGPEFLTYFQNEAQLEKSRLLSDRFSAERPKGSFSTLEIQRTEQGDSAMYLCASSTPGFNEKLFFGSGTQLSVL.